A single sample gave rise to the 24 T cell receptor beta chains below, sequenced in a study of vaccination effects on CD4 cells after COVID-19. Their antigen targets remain unknown. Sequenced by immunoSEQ multiplex PCR; TCRdb stores in-frame clones only, minus some. The sample consists of roughly 42,000 clones, 70% of them appearing once. Within the ViraFEST assay, antigen-specific CD4+ T cells underwent expansion with viral peptide pools prior to sequencing. Following an approximately 10-day culture, CD4+ T cells were purified. Nucleocapsid antibodies were negative in the vaccine recipients, who had never had SARS-CoV-2 infection. Source: CD4+ T cells from PBMCs cultured with HCoV-OC43 spike peptides, taken before COVID-19 vaccination. This sample's subset: HCoV-OC43 spike overlapping peptide pool stimulation. Receptors were obtained from a human donor who received a COVID-19 vaccine.

The genes are TRBV3-1 (or the pseudogene TRBV3-2) and TRBJ2-1, with a weak D call TRBD1 (6 bases). V lost 0 bases to trimming and J lost 8 bases, with 14 bases between them. The CDR3 length is 15 residues. Germline CDR1 reads LGHDT; CDR2 reads YNNKEL (reference sequence). The chain's CDR3 is CASSQDGAGVDEQFF. CDR3 nucleotide sequence: TGTGCCAGCAGCCAAGATGGGGCAGGGGTCGATGAGCAGTTCTTC.

The chain recombines TRBV30 with TRBJ1-2, with D tentatively TRBD1 (6 bases). The CDR3 covers 13 residues. CDR1 GTSNPN and CDR2 SVGIG come from the germline V gene (reference sequence). Trimming removed 4 bases from V and 3 bases from J, with 12 bases in between. CDR3 in amino acids: CAWNGGADYGYTF. CDR3 nucleotide sequence: TGTGCCTGGAATGGGGGGGCGGACTATGGCTACACCTTC.

This chain connects TRBV4-1 to TRBJ1-4; 9 bases align to TRBD1. There are 15 residues in the CDR3. V shed 5 bases, J shed 7 bases, and the junction held 8 bases outside the gene matches. Germline V lookup: CDR1 MGHRA, CDR2 YSYEKL. The CDR3 bases are TGCGCCAGCAGCTCACCGGGACAGGGAGGTGAAAAACTGTTTTTT. Translating it yields CASSSPGQGGEKLFF.

The rearrangement joins TRBV18 to TRBJ2-2, with 7 bases matching TRBD1. Germline values: CDR1 KGHSH, CDR2 LQKENI. The CDR3 runs to 17 residues. Trimming at V came to 6 bases and at J to 5 bases, leaving 15 bases not matched to a gene. The CDR3 DNA is TGTGCCAGCTCTCTCAAATCGACAGGGTTGAGGACCGGGGAGCTGTTTTTT. It translates to CASSLKSTGLRTGELFF. The variable domain in full, with the rest retrieved from reference TRBV18 and TRBJ2-2, is NAGVMQNPRHLVRRRGQEARLRCSPMKGHSHVYWYRQLPEEGLKFMVYLQKENIIDESGMPKERFSAEFPKEGPSILRIQQVVRGDSAAYFCASSLKSTGLRTGELFFGEGSRLTVL.

The table lists this clone with a few counts. The chain uses TRBV2 and TRBJ1-2; TRBD1 agrees at 8 bases. CDR3 length equals 14 residues. The J segment lost 3 bases and the V segment lost 4 bases, leaving 4 bases of the junction unmatched. Germline CDR1 SNHLY, CDR2 FYNNEI. CDR3 sequence: CASSADRDDYGYTF. The CDR3, as DNA: TGTGCCAGCAGTGCGGACAGGGACGACTATGGCTACACCTTC.

The DNA of the CDR3 is TGTGCCAGCAGTTACTCTAGGGGGTCGGGACAGCCCCAGCATTTT. As protein: CASSYSRGSGQPQHF. The rearrangement uses TRBV6-2 or TRBV6-3 and TRBJ1-5, with a weak D call TRBD1 (6 bases). Germline-derived CDR1 and CDR2 are MNHEY and SVGEGT. Trimming left V 0 bases short and J 7 bases short, with 13 bases between. The CDR3 has 15 residues.

The rearrangement joins TRBV5-1 to TRBJ2-5; D perhaps matches TRBD2 (6 bases). The CDR3 spans 14 residues. Germline loops: CDR1 SGHRS, CDR2 YFSETQ. Trimming removed 1 base at V and 5 bases at J, with 12 bases between. In nucleotides, the CDR3 is TGCGCCAGCAGCTTGTTGGAGACTAGGGAGACCCAGTACTTC. Amino acids: CASSLLETRETQYF.

This clone was counted only a few times. At one end the junction does not follow the germline gene, possibly because of a read error. The chain has TRBV11-3 and TRBJ1-6, with 9 nucleotides matching TRBD1. CDR3 length: 13 amino acids. Germline V lookup: CDR1 SGHNT, CDR2 YENEEA. The CDR3 loop is CASSLISGDREWF. The DNA for the CDR3 is TGTGCCAGCAGCTTGATTTCTGGGGACAGGGAGTGGTTT.

This rearrangement joins TRBV7-2 to TRBJ2-1; no clear D gene. This CDR3 comprises 15 residues. Germline V gene data show CDR1 as SGHTA and CDR2 as FQGNSA. The V end was cut by 1 base, the J end by 7 bases, with 14 bases between. CDR3 coding DNA: TGTGCCAGCAGCTTAGTCACCCAGCGTTCAAATGAGCAGTTCTTC. Protein: CASSLVTQRSNEQFF.

This clone showed up just a few times. V is TRBV19 and J is TRBJ2-2, with 9 bases fitting TRBD2. The CDR3 runs 16 residues. The germline V gene has CDR1 LNHDA and CDR2 SQIVND (reference sequence). Trimming took 6 bases from V and 7 from J; bases not matched to a gene: 12. The CDR3 sequence: CASRPPWRGGLGELFF. The CDR3 coding sequence is TGTGCCAGTAGGCCACCTTGGCGGGGGGGCCTCGGGGAGCTGTTTTTT.

The V call is TRBV12-3 or TRBV12-4, the J call TRBJ1-4, with D perhaps matching TRBD1 (6 bases). The germline V and J ends were trimmed by 7 bases and 7 bases, with 10 bases remaining between them. The CDR3 sequence is 12 residues long. The CDR3 loop reads CASTSGVEKLFF. In nucleotides, the CDR3 is TGTGCCAGCACCTCAGGGGTTGAAAAACTGTTTTTT.

The rearrangement joins TRBV5-1 to TRBJ1-1; 9 nucleotides agree with TRBD1. Losses at the gene ends were 3 bases for V and 5 bases for J; bases not matched to a gene: 5. CDR1 is SGHRS and CDR2 is YFSETQ in the germline V gene. The CDR3 extends over 14 amino acids. CDR3 in amino acids: CASSSGQGRTEAFF. The CDR3 bases are TGCGCCAGCAGCTCCGGACAGGGGAGGACTGAAGCTTTCTTT.

The chain uses TRBV10-1 and TRBJ1-1; 11 bases fit TRBD1. Per germline, CDR1 WNHNN and CDR2 SYGVQD (reference sequence). The CDR3 contains 15 residues. The V and J ends lost 3 bases and 4 bases, in that order; junction bases with no gene match: 4. CDR3 nucleotide sequence: TGCGCCAGCAGTGAAGGAGGGACAGGGGGCACTGAAGCTTTCTTT. Translating it yields CASSEGGTGGTEAFF.

This chain links TRBV3-1 (or the pseudogene TRBV3-2) with TRBJ2-1; D may be TRBD1 (6 bases). The CDR3 contains 14 residues. V lost 0 bases and J 10 bases, leaving 13 bases between the germline ends. Germline-derived CDR1 and CDR2 are LGHDT and YNNKEL (reference sequence). DNA of the CDR3: TGTGCCAGCAGCCAAGATCGGAGTAGGGGGGAGCAGTTCTTC. Translated, it gives CASSQDRSRGEQFF.

The J gene is TRBJ1-2, the V gene TRBV6-1, with D maybe TRBD1 (5 bases). V lost 0 bases and J lost 7, with 12 bases in between. Germline V CDR1 and CDR2: MNHNS, SASEGT. The CDR3 covers 14 residues. The CDR3 loop reads CASSEALGEAGYTF. The CDR3 nucleotides are TGTGCCAGCAGTGAAGCCCTGGGGGAGGCTGGCTACACCTTC.

V gene TRBV10-1 combines with J gene TRBJ2-7; TRBD2 agrees at 8 bases. The CDR3 is 15 amino acids. The germline gives CDR1 WNHNN, CDR2 SYGVQD (reference sequence). The junction had 4 bases not matched to a gene; V was cut back by 0 bases and J by 3 bases. The CDR3 bases are TGCGCCAGCAGTGAGTCAAATCGGGGGGGCTACGAGCAGTACTTC. Residues: CASSESNRGGYEQYF.

The gene calls are TRBV7-3 and TRBJ2-2; D ambiguous. Germline V gives CDR1 SGHTA, CDR2 FQGTGA. Between the trimmed V and J ends, which lost 4 bases and 1 base, there was a span of 13 bases. The CDR3 runs to 16 residues. The CDR3 loop is CASSSSPAVNTGELFF. The CDR3 DNA reads TGTGCCAGCAGCTCCTCCCCCGCGGTGAACACCGGGGAGCTGTTTTTT.

The chain combines TRBV3-1 (or the pseudogene TRBV3-2) with TRBJ1-5, with 7 bases fitting TRBD1. V lost 4 bases to trimming and J lost 5 bases; unmatched junction nucleotides: 2. CDR1 is LGHDT, CDR2 YNNKEL, per germline (reference sequence). This CDR3 region has 13 residues. The CDR3 reads CASSPDRDQPQHF. DNA for the CDR3: TGTGCCAGCAGCCCCGACAGGGATCAGCCCCAGCATTTT.

This chain uses TRBV3-1 (or the pseudogene TRBV3-2) with TRBJ2-1; 11 nucleotides match TRBD2. With V trimmed by 6 bases and J by 8 bases, 6 bases remained unmatched. The length of the CDR3 is 14 residues. The germline CDR1 and CDR2 sequences are LGHDT and YNNKEL (reference sequence). CDR3 DNA: TGTGCCAGCAGAAGAACTAGCGGGGGAGATGAGCAGTTCTTC. It encodes CASRRTSGGDEQFF.

The chain employs TRBV5-5 and TRBJ1-1; D is perhaps TRBD1 (6 bases). CDR1 is SGHKS and CDR2 is YYEKEE in the germline V gene (reference sequence). Trimming removed 4 bases from V and 6 bases from J, with 16 bases in between. The CDR3 covers 14 residues. The CDR3 DNA follows: TGTGCCAGCAGCCTGTCCATCCAGGGGCCTGAAGCTTTCTTT. The encoded protein is CASSLSIQGPEAFF.

J is TRBJ1-6 and V is TRBV5-6; no definite D call. The germline V gene has CDR1 SGHDT and CDR2 YYEEEE. CDR3 length: 16 residues. V dropped 1 base and J dropped 0 bases, with 8 bases sitting between them. CDR3 residues: CASSLYRSSYNSPLHF. In DNA form, the CDR3 reads TGTGCCAGCAGCTTGTATCGCAGCTCCTATAATTCACCCCTCCACTTT.

This clone has just one count. The chain carries TRBV20-1 and TRBJ1-1; D remains ambiguous. V was pared by 3 bases and J by 0 bases, with 8 bases between. Germline CDR1 reads DFQATT; CDR2 reads SNEGSKA (reference sequence). The CDR3 has 13 residues. The CDR3 sequence is CSASALMNTEAFF. The CDR3 nucleotides read TGCAGTGCTAGTGCCCTTATGAACACTGAAGCTTTCTTT.

This clone was seen a few times. The chain couples TRBV28 to TRBJ1-6; 8 nucleotides match TRBD1. V lost 7 bases, J lost 6 bases, and 8 bases stayed unmatched. From germline, CDR1 is MDHEN and CDR2 SYDVKM. CDR3 length: 15 amino acids. The CDR3 region is CASIPSGQGNSPLHF. The CDR3 DNA reads as TGTGCCAGCATCCCCTCCGGACAGGGTAATTCACCCCTCCACTTT.

This sequence joins TRBV7-8 and TRBJ2-1; a weak D match, TRBD1 (5 bases). The CDR3 length is 14 residues. The V and J ends lost 7 bases and 4 bases respectively, with 14 bases between them. CDR1 is SGHVS, CDR2 FQNEAQ, per germline. The CDR3 protein is CASTSGWVYNEQFF. The CDR3 DNA reads TGTGCCAGCACCTCAGGGTGGGTATACAATGAGCAGTTCTTC.